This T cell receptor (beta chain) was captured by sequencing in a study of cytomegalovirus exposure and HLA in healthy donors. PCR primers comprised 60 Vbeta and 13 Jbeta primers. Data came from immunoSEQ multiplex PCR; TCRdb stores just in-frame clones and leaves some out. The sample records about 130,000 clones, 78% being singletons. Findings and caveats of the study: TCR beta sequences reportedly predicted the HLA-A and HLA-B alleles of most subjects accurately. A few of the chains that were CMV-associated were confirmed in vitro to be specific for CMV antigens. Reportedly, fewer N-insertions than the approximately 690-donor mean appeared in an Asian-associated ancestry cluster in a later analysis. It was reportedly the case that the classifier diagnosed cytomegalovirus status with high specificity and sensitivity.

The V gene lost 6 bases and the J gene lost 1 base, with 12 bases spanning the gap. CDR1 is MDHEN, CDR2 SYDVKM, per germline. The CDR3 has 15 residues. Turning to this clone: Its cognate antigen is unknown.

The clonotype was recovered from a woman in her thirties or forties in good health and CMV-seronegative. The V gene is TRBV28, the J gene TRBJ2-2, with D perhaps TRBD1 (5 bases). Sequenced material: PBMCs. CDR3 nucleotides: TGTGCCAGCAGCCTGGCAGGGAAGAACACCGGGGAGCTGTTTTTT. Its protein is CASSLAGKNTGELFF.